Listed below are T cell receptor beta chains from one sample, sequenced in a study of T cell responses to AZD1222 COVID-19 vaccine. Assay: immunoSEQ multiplex PCR; the TCRdb copy retains only in-frame clones and omits some. The sample carries roughly 110,000 clones, 70% to 90% recorded once. Sequencing was performed on peripheral blood, taken 28 days after the second AZD1222 dose. The receptors originated from an adult who received the AZD1222 COVID-19 vaccine. CDR3s include the opening cysteine and the closing phenylalanine or tryptophan. The D gene is left open where the match is weak. Some rows have no size entry. The others give once, few or many, or a class for an expanded clone.

d_gene	v_gene	j_gene	abundance	CDR3aa	CDR3nt
TRBD1	TRBV5-6	TRBJ2-7	-	CASSYGQGAYEQYF	TGTGCCAGCAGTTACGGACAGGGGGCATACGAGCAGTACTTC
-	TRBV28	TRBJ1-2	once	CASSRGPNHLGYTF	TGTGCCAGCAGTCGGGGGCCCAATCATCTTGGCTACACCTTC
TRBD2	TRBV6-2/TRBV6-3	TRBJ2-7	-	CASSYSGLAGAWEQYF	TGTGCCAGCAGTTACTCGGGACTAGCGGGGGCATGGGAGCAGTACTTC
-	TRBV18	TRBJ2-7	-	CASSPGPGDYEQYF	TGTGCCAGCTCACCTGGTCCAGGGGACTACGAGCAGTACTTC
-	TRBV9	TRBJ2-2	-	CASSFRGSWDTGELFF	TGTGCCAGCAGCTTCCGAGGCAGTTGGGACACCGGGGAGCTGTTTTTT
TRBD1	TRBV7-8	TRBJ1-1	-	CASSRDRETTEAFF	TGTGCCAGCAGCCGAGACAGGGAGACGACTGAAGCTTTCTTT
TRBD1	TRBV4-1	TRBJ1-5	-	CASSHTPRGIGSNQPQHF	TGCGCCAGCAGCCACACCCCCAGGGGGATTGGGAGCAATCAGCCCCAGCATTTT
TRBD1	TRBV3-1/TRBV3-2	TRBJ1-1	-	CASSQELRQGNTEAFF	TGTGCCAGCAGCCAAGAGCTCCGACAGGGGAACACTGAAGCTTTCTTT
-	TRBV5-5	TRBJ1-2	-	CASSPRPLGYTF	TGTGCCAGCAGCCCCCGCCCACTTGGCTACACCTTC
-	TRBV11-2	TRBJ1-4	-	CASSLGQPATNEKLFF	TGTGCCAGCAGCTTAGGGCAGCCTGCAACTAATGAAAAACTGTTTTTT
-	TRBV6-4	TRBJ2-3	-	CASSDGRTNTQYF	TGTGCCAGCAGTGACGGGCGCACAAATACGCAGTATTTT
-	TRBV15	TRBJ1-1	-	CATSRERGNTEAFF	TGTGCCACCAGCAGAGAACGGGGGAACACTGAAGCTTTCTTT
-	TRBV19	TRBJ1-1	-	CASSIGPSTASEAFF	TGTGCCAGTAGTATTGGCCCCTCGACGGCAAGTGAAGCTTTCTTT
-	TRBV12-2	TRBJ1-1	few	CASRVERWQENTEAFF	TGTGCAAGTCGCGTGGAACGTTGGCAGGAGAACACTGAAGCTTTCTTT
-	TRBV11-2	TRBJ1-5	-	CASSSTGYSNQPQHF	TGTGCCAGCAGCTCTACCGGTTATAGCAATCAGCCCCAGCATTTT
-	TRBV4-2	TRBJ1-2	-	CASSLNVDSNYGYTF	TGTGCCAGCAGCCTTAACGTAGACAGTAACTATGGCTACACCTTC
-	TRBV10-1	TRBJ1-2	once	CASSGTENYGYTF	TGCGCCAGCAGTGGGACAGAAAACTATGGCTACACCTTC
-	TRBV28	TRBJ2-5	-	CASTGGGVETQYF	TGTGCCAGCACGGGGGGCGGTGTAGAGACCCAGTACTTC
-	TRBV4-1	TRBJ1-2	-	CASSTEGVGYGYTF	TGCGCCAGCAGCACAGAGGGAGTGGGCTATGGCTACACCTTC
TRBD1	TRBV6-2/TRBV6-3	TRBJ2-5	-	CASSPGQGRETQYF	TGTGCCAGCAGCCCCGGACAGGGGCGAGAGACCCAGTACTTC
TRBD1	TRBV3-1/TRBV3-2	TRBJ1-6	-	CASSRRGSYNSPLHF	TGTGCCAGCAGCCGCAGGGGGTCCTATAATTCACCCCTCCACTTT
-	TRBV9	TRBJ2-7	-	CASSGDAAYEQYF	TGTGCCAGCAGCGGAGACGCGGCCTACGAGCAGTACTTC
-	TRBV7-9	TRBJ1-2	-	CASSPFLTAPYGYTF	TGTGCCAGCAGCCCTTTTTTGACAGCACCCTATGGCTACACCTTC
TRBD1	TRBV6-4	TRBJ1-2	-	CASRAGTGGYGYTF	TGTGCCAGCAGAGCCGGGACAGGGGGATATGGCTACACCTTC
-	TRBV28	TRBJ2-7	-	CASSFSAPTQPLF	TGTGCCAGCAGTTTCAGCGCACCGACCCAGCCTCTCTTC
-	TRBV5-6	TRBJ1-1	-	CASREGRGSTEAFF	TGTGCCAGCAGGGAGGGCAGGGGATCGACTGAAGCTTTCTTT
-	TRBV7-8	TRBJ2-3	-	CASSPGLGGGPQDTQYF	TGTGCCAGCAGCCCCGGGCTGGGGGGAGGACCTCAGGATACGCAGTATTTT
-	TRBV6-2/TRBV6-3	TRBJ2-2	-	CASSSAPTGELFF	TGTGCCAGCAGCTCAGCCCCCACCGGGGAGCTGTTTTTT
-	TRBV7-9	TRBJ2-3	-	CASSLADRSTDTQYF	TGTGCCAGCAGCTTAGCGGACAGAAGCACAGATACGCAGTATTTT
-	TRBV5-4	TRBJ2-2	-	CASSFGTTNTGELFF	TGTGCCAGCAGCTTCGGCACTACTAACACCGGGGAGCTGTTTTTT
-	TRBV10-3	TRBJ2-2	-	CAITGTHNTGELFF	TGTGCCATCACCGGGACACATAACACCGGGGAGCTGTTTTTT
-	TRBV20-1	TRBJ2-1	-	CSASLAGAYNEQFF	TGCAGTGCTAGTCTGGCTGGGGCCTACAATGAGCAGTTCTTC
-	TRBV30	TRBJ1-5	-	CAWSVGSSNQPQHF	TGTGCCTGGAGTGTAGGGAGCAGCAATCAGCCCCAGCATTTT
TRBD1	TRBV5-8	TRBJ1-5	-	CASRIGTVGQPQHF	TGTGCCAGCAGAATTGGGACAGTGGGTCAGCCCCAGCATTTT
-	TRBV11-2	TRBJ1-1	-	CASSPRGGNTEAFF	TGTGCCAGCAGCCCCCGAGGTGGGAACACTGAAGCTTTCTTT